The clone carrying this TCR beta chain was detected once. These data come from a study of cytomegalovirus exposure and HLA in healthy donors. The CDR3 runs 16 residues. Germline lookup yields CDR1 SGHVS and CDR2 FNYEAQ. The V end lost 1 base, the J end lost 2 bases, and 13 bases lay between the germline ends. Primers for the PCR totalled 60 Vbeta and 13 Jbeta. Assay used: immunoSEQ multiplex PCR; TCRdb lists only in-frame clones, some missing. The repertoire includes about 210,000 clones, almost 80% of them detected once, and over 1.5% sits in the top ten. This rearrangement joins TRBV7-6 to TRBJ2-3; TRBD1 is a possible D gene (5 bases). The TCR was taken from a male donor in good health and CMV-seronegative. Sequencing was carried out using PBMCs. CDR3 sequence reads: CASSLGSGNPTDTQYF. The DNA of the CDR3 is TGTGCCAGCAGCTTAGGATCAGGGAACCCCACAGATACGCAGTATTTT.